Below are 23 T cell receptor beta chains sequenced from a single sample in a study of blood T cell repertoires in COVID-19. Libraries were prepared by immunoSEQ multiplex PCR; TCRdb keeps only in-frame clonotypes and omits some of them. The sample lists fewer than 200,000 clones; approximately 80% were seen once. Sequenced material: PBMCs or T cells enriched from blood (not recorded which). Receptors were obtained from a woman aged 45-60 years who had recovered from COVID-19.

The chain is built from TRBV30 and TRBJ2-1, with 9 bases identical to TRBD1. J gave up 2 bases and V 3 bases, and 11 bases lay outside the gene matches. The germline gives CDR1 GTSNPN, CDR2 SVGIG (reference sequence). CDR3 length: 17 amino acids. The CDR3 reads CAWSVTWTGDTYNEQFF. The CDR3 nucleotides are TGTGCCTGGAGCGTAACTTGGACAGGGGACACCTACAATGAGCAGTTCTTC.

V usage is TRBV19 and J usage is TRBJ2-2; 8 bases map to TRBD2. The germline V gene encodes CDR1 LNHDA and CDR2 SQIVND (reference sequence). CDR3 length: 17 amino acids. V dropped 3 bases and J dropped 6; count of bases not matched to a gene: 12. The DNA for the CDR3 is TGTGCCAGTAGTATGCCGGTGCTAGCGGGTGCGGCCGGGGAGCTGTTTTTT. This gives the protein CASSMPVLAGAAGELFF.

Only one count was recorded for this clone. The chain employs TRBV7-9 and TRBJ1-1, with 8 positions matching TRBD1. Germline V gene sequence: CDR1 SEHNR, CDR2 FQNEAQ (reference sequence). The J segment lost 1 base and the V segment lost 6 bases, leaving 7 bases of the junction unmatched. CDR3 length equals 15 residues. CDR3 protein: CASRKGGQENTEAFF. In DNA, the CDR3 is TGTGCCAGCAGAAAGGGGGGACAGGAGAACACTGAAGCTTTCTTT.

The gene calls are TRBV27 and TRBJ2-3; TRBD2 matches 10 bases. The CDR3 is made up of 16 amino acids. J lost 4 bases, V lost 7 bases, and 11 bases had no gene match. CDR1 and CDR2 (germline): MNHEY, SMNVEV (reference sequence). The CDR3 DNA is TGTGCCAGCACCACTTCCCTAGCGGGAGTACCAGATACGCAGTATTTT. This translates into CASTTSLAGVPDTQYF.

The rearrangement joins TRBV29-1 to TRBJ1-1; 9 bases match TRBD1. CDR3 size: 15 residues. Germline trimming cut 6 bases from V and 1 base from J; bases unmatched to any gene: 9. Germline V lookup: CDR1 SQVTM, CDR2 ANQGSEA. The CDR3 loop reads CSVGNLQGANTEAFF. CDR3 nucleotides: TGCAGCGTGGGAAACTTACAGGGGGCGAACACTGAAGCTTTCTTT.

V gene TRBV19 combines with J gene TRBJ1-5, with 8 positions matching TRBD1. With V trimmed by 2 bases and J by 0 bases, 6 bases remained unmatched. Germline V gives CDR1 LNHDA, CDR2 SQIVND (reference sequence). The CDR3 sequence is 17 residues long. Written as DNA, the CDR3 is TGTGCCAGTAGTATATGGACAGGGAAGGATAGCAATCAGCCCCAGCATTTT. This codes for CASSIWTGKDSNQPQHF.

Remarks on this clone: Other DNA sequences in the same sample also yield this CDR3. This chain uses TRBV5-1 with TRBJ2-1; 7 nucleotides match TRBD1. Trimming at V came to 0 bases and at J to 4 bases, leaving 4 bases not matched to a gene. The CDR3 is 15 amino acids. Germline lookup yields CDR1 SGHRS and CDR2 YFSETQ. DNA of the CDR3: TGCGCCAGCAGCTTGGAAGGGACAGAATACAATGAGCAGTTCTTC. Its translation is CASSLEGTEYNEQFF.

The gene calls are TRBV5-1 and TRBJ2-5; D is possibly TRBD2 (6 bases). Trimming removed 3 bases at V and 9 bases at J, with 21 bases between. The CDR3 length is 15 residues. Germline-derived CDR1 and CDR2 are SGHRS and YFSETQ. CDR3 amino acids: CASSSEAGTPTPQYF. The CDR3 bases are TGCGCCAGCAGCTCGGAGGCGGGAACACCAACCCCCCAGTACTTC.

This clone was counted ten times or more. Here the CDR3 reads CATGEGFDSPLHF. DNA of the CDR3: TGTGCCACAGGGGAAGGGTTCGATTCACCCCTCCACTTT. The chain recombines TRBV15 with TRBJ1-6; a weak D match, TRBD1 (5 bases). Trimming took off 9 bases at V and 8 bases at J, with 14 bases between the two ends. The germline gives CDR1 LNHNV, CDR2 YYDKDF (reference sequence). This CDR3 is built from 13 residues.

The sample holds one count of this clone. V is TRBV19 and J is TRBJ2-1, with D unresolved. Between the trimmed V and J ends, which lost 7 bases and 0 bases, there was a span of 10 bases. Germline CDR1 reads LNHDA; CDR2 reads SQIVND (reference sequence). This CDR3 contains 14 residues. CDR3 amino acids: CASMSLSSYNEQFF. In DNA, the CDR3 is TGTGCCAGTATGTCCCTTAGCTCCTACAATGAGCAGTTCTTC.

The chain employs TRBV5-1 and TRBJ2-5, with 8 bases aligning to TRBD2. Per germline, CDR1 SGHRS and CDR2 YFSETQ. The V gene end was trimmed by 1 base and the J gene end by 5 bases; junction bases not matched to a gene: 10. This CDR3 comprises 16 residues. This chain's CDR3 is CASSLNSAGAGETQYF. DNA for the CDR3: TGCGCCAGCAGCTTGAATTCAGCGGGGGCCGGGGAGACCCAGTACTTC.

This clone was counted a few times. J is TRBJ2-7 and V is TRBV5-1, with TRBD1 as a possible D gene (6 bases). Germline CDR1 SGHRS, CDR2 YFSETQ. CDR3 length equals 15 residues. Between the trimmed V and J ends, which lost 3 bases and 1 base, there was a span of 14 bases. The CDR3 bases are TGCGCCAGCAGCTCACAGGGTCCTCTATCCTACGAGCAGTACTTC. It specifies CASSSQGPLSYEQYF.

This chain uses TRBV5-1 with TRBJ1-1; perhaps TRBD1 as D (5 bases). Trimming stripped 7 bases from V and 4 bases from J, with 17 bases between. The germline V gene has CDR1 SGHRS and CDR2 YFSETQ. The CDR3 extends over 14 amino acids. The CDR3 here is CASSEVGQTTEAFF. The CDR3 nucleotides read TGCGCCAGCTCCGAAGTCGGACAAACCACTGAAGCTTTCTTT.

The CDR3 DNA sequence: TGTGCCAGCAGTCGGAGGACAGGGGCGGGGGATACGCAGTATTTT. It codes for CASSRRTGAGDTQYF. This chain joins TRBV28 and TRBJ2-3; 9 nucleotides match TRBD1. CDR1 and CDR2 from the germline V gene are MDHEN and SYDVKM. There are 15 residues in the CDR3. V gave up 5 bases and J gave up 6 bases; unmatched junction bases: 9. The full variable domain, completed using reference TRBV28 and TRBJ2-3, is DVKVTQSSRYLVKRTGEKVFLECVQDMDHENMFWYRQDPGLGLRLIYFSYDVKMKEKGDIPEGYSVSREKKERFSLILESASTNQTSMYLCASSRRTGAGDTQYFGPGTRLTVL.

The chain has TRBV6-5 and TRBJ2-6; no definite D call. CDR3 length: 13 amino acids. CDR1 MNHEY and CDR2 SVGAGI come from the germline V gene. V dropped 7 bases and J dropped 4 bases, with 8 bases sitting between them. The CDR3 protein is CASTENGANVLTF. DNA of the CDR3: TGTGCCAGCACCGAGAACGGGGCCAACGTCCTGACTTTC.

The gene calls are TRBV20-1 and TRBJ2-7, with D possibly matching TRBD1 (6 bases). The CDR3 is 10 residues long. Trimming cost V 6 bases and J 6 bases, with 9 bases left between them. Germline loops: CDR1 DFQATT, CDR2 SNEGSKA (reference sequence). The CDR3 here is CSAARGEQYF. CDR3 DNA: TGCAGTGCCGCCAGGGGCGAGCAGTACTTC.

The gene calls are TRBV12-3 or TRBV12-4 and TRBJ2-7, with 9 bases matching TRBD1. The CDR3 is 13 amino acids. V shed 6 bases, J shed 3 bases, and the junction held 3 bases outside the gene matches. CDR3 loop: CASRKGQGYEQYF. For the CDR3, the DNA is TGTGCCAGCAGGAAGGGACAGGGCTACGAGCAGTACTTC.

This clone turned up a few times. The V call is TRBV7-3, the J call TRBJ2-3, with 7 bases lining up with TRBD2. Germline V CDR1 and CDR2: SGHTA, FQGTGA. The CDR3 extends over 15 amino acids. J lost 1 base, V lost 2 bases, and 3 bases had no gene match. The CDR3 coding sequence is TGTGCCAGCAGCTTAGCGGGAGCACGCACAGATACGCAGTATTTT. This translates into CASSLAGARTDTQYF.

The chain employs TRBV4-3 and TRBJ2-1; 10 nucleotides match TRBD1. Germline CDR1 LGHNA, CDR2 YSLEER. J gave up 3 bases and V 3 bases, and 5 bases lay outside the gene matches. There are 16 residues in the CDR3. The CDR3 DNA is TGCGCCAGCAGCCAGGCCGGGACAGGGGTCTACAATGAGCAGTTCTTC. Its translation: CASSQAGTGVYNEQFF.

This clone was seen more than once but under ten times. The rearrangement joins TRBV14 to TRBJ2-1; 7 nucleotides line up with TRBD1. Germline-derived CDR1 and CDR2 are SGHDN and FVKESK. CDR3 length: 12 amino acids. Trimming took 7 bases from V and 9 from J; bases not matched to a gene: 6. The CDR3 protein is CASNTWTGEQFF. The CDR3 bases are TGTGCCAGCAACACCTGGACAGGTGAGCAGTTCTTC.

The rearrangement uses TRBV27 and TRBJ1-2, with 9 bases matching TRBD1. The CDR3 is 15 residues long. Germline assignment: CDR1 MNHEY and CDR2 SMNVEV (reference sequence). After removal of 4 bases from V and 4 bases from J, the junction contained 7 bases not matched to a gene. CDR3 residues: CASSSQPGQGYGYTF. The CDR3 DNA is TGTGCCAGCAGTTCGCAGCCGGGACAGGGCTATGGCTACACCTTC.

The table lists this clone with a few counts. V usage is TRBV7-2 and J usage is TRBJ2-3; 9 bases align to TRBD1. Germline trimming cut 4 bases from V and 5 bases from J; bases unmatched to any gene: 7. The CDR3 runs 15 residues. CDR1 is SGHTA and CDR2 is FQGNSA in the germline V gene. The CDR3 DNA sequence: TGTGCCAGCAGCTGGCGGGACAGGGTCATAGATACGCAGTATTTT. Its protein product is CASSWRDRVIDTQYF.

This clone was observed once. The genes are TRBV18 and TRBJ1-2; D ambiguous. The CDR3 is 14 amino acids. V was shortened by 3 bases and J by 8 bases, with 16 bases between the two germline ends. Looked up from germline, CDR1 is KGHSH and CDR2 is LQKENI. The CDR3 loop reads CASSPTDKYGGYTF. CDR3 nucleotides: TGTGCCAGCTCACCCACTGACAAATATGGAGGCTACACCTTC.